Shown below are 5 T cell receptor beta chains from a single sample sequenced in a study of regulatory T cells in long-lasting Graves disease (dated by TCRdb to about 2021). The time point label, read with the paper, signifies: newly diagnosed GD, antithyroid drugs for less than 3 months. For both TCR sequencing and RNA sequencing, RNA was extracted from PBMCs in TRIzol. The library was generated by multiplex PCR. This sample was sequenced with an Illumina HiSeq 4000. iRepertoire HTBI primers and Arm-PCR amplification of CDR3 regions were used to construct TCR beta libraries. The public reads were reprocessed in TCRdb via fastp at Q25 and MiXCR, keeping in-frame beta chains. Under each unique CDR3 protein, matching rows form one entry showing the most common genes and DNA. The sample data list hundreds of thousands of distinct CDR3 sequences, and over 15% of these were observed just once. In total, the top ten clones hold 25% to 30% of the sample.

This sample also appeared in a second study, on T cells in Graves' hyperthyroidism and ophthalmopathy.

Sequenced material: peripheral blood mononuclear cells (PBMCs), taken at new diagnosis, from a patient treated with antithyroid drugs. These receptors originate from a man aged 40-50 years with Graves disease. Donor details come from another sample of the same person, matched by shared clones.

This clonotype was observed at least ten times. This chain joins TRBV6-5 and TRBJ1-1, with D tentatively TRBD1 (5 bases). The CDR3 consists of 16 residues. Germline lookup yields CDR1 MNHEY and CDR2 SVGAGI. The V gene lost 2 bases and the J gene lost 1 base, with 14 bases spanning the gap. The CDR3 DNA reads TGTGCCAGCAGTTACATCTCGGGGGGGAAGAACACTGAAGCTTTCTTT. Translation: CASSYISGGKNTEAFF.

The rearrangement joins TRBV10-3 to TRBJ1-5, with TRBD1 matching 7 bases. Germline V gene lookup returns CDR1 ENHRY and CDR2 SYGVKD. The CDR3 length is 14 residues. The trim removed 5 bases at V and 7 bases at J, leaving 8 bases unmatched. CDR3 coding DNA: TGTGCCATCAGTCTCAGGGGGGGCGGCCAGCCCCAGCATTTT. Translation: CAISLRGGGQPQHF.

This clonotype was observed many times. The chain has TRBV6-2 or TRBV6-3 and TRBJ1-1; a weak D match, TRBD1 (5 bases). The V and J ends lost 0 bases and 4 bases respectively, with 9 bases between them. This CDR3 is 14 amino acids long. In germline, CDR1 is MNHEY, CDR2 SVGEGT. The CDR3 DNA follows: TGTGCCAGCAGTTACTCGGAGGGACGCACTGAAGCTTTCTTT. This encodes CASSYSEGRTEAFF.

This clonotype was counted at least ten times. The chain employs TRBV6-1 and TRBJ1-5; TRBD1 is a possible D gene (6 bases). The CDR3 length is 14 residues. Trimming removed 8 bases from V and 4 bases from J, with 15 bases in between. Per germline, CDR1 MNHNS and CDR2 SASEGT. Written as DNA, the CDR3 is TGTGCCAGCTTTCCGGGACAAGCAAATCAGCCCCAGCATTTT. Encoded protein: CASFPGQANQPQHF.

Ten or more counts support this clonotype. The V and J genes are TRBV6-1 and TRBJ1-1; a possible D gene is TRBD1 (5 bases). The CDR3 spans 13 residues. The V and J ends lost 7 bases and 4 bases respectively, with 13 bases between them. Germline-derived CDR1 and CDR2 are MNHNS and SASEGT. The CDR3 bases are TGTGCCAGCAAGGGGTCGAGGAGCACTGAAGCTTTCTTT. Its translation: CASKGSRSTEAFF.